A selection of T cell receptor beta chains follows, all from one sample in a study of cytomegalovirus exposure and HLA in healthy donors. Clones were sequenced by immunoSEQ multiplex PCR, and TCRdb holds only the in-frame ones, with some missing. The table has about 130,000 clones, less than 75% seen once. Sequencing used PBMCs. These receptors were taken from a woman aged 40 to 50 in good health and CMV-seropositive. Both conserved end residues are trimmed from each CDR3.

>TRBV7-9|TRBJ1-6
ASSVGAASNSPLH
>TRBV6-1|TRBJ1-2
ASSELTHGNGYT
>TRBV11-2|TRBJ1-1
ASSLIGQGPAF
>TRBV7-8|TRBJ1-1
ASSLGGTGVTEAF
>TRBV19|TRBJ2-7
ASADRGYIYEQY
>TRBV7-3|TRBJ1-1
ASSLMPQGQGANTEAF
>TRBV4-3|TRBJ1-1
ASSQTGADGGGEAF
>TRBV15|TRBJ2-7
ATSRTSGAYEQY
>TRBV6-5|TRBJ2-7
ASSYGGDSSYEQY
>TRBV11-2|TRBJ1-4
ASSFEQVAEKLF
>TRBV29-1|TRBJ2-5
SVLGTGPSGAQETQY
>TRBV5-4|TRBJ2-5
ASSLAPELAGETQY
>TRBV28|TRBJ2-7
ASSPWDRAPLYEQY
>TRBV5-1|TRBJ1-1
ASSLTGQGSTEAF
>TRBV27|TRBJ2-7
ASSPPGLAGSTREQY
>TRBV11-3|TRBJ2-1
ASSTGMGNEQF
>TRBV7-3|TRBJ2-5
ASSSSSGSWETQY